One sample yielded the 19 T cell receptor beta chains listed below, sequenced in a study of T cell changes during pregnancy in multiple sclerosis. The repertoire was sequenced with immunoSEQ multiplex PCR; TCRdb's copy has only in-frame clones and lacks some. The sample comprises roughly 37,000 clones, roughly 91% of which are singletons, and around 0.47% rests with the top ten. The starting material was CD4+ T cells from peripheral blood mononuclear cells, obtained in the second trimester of pregnancy. The receptors stem from a female donor in good health, enrolled as a control in a pregnancy study.

The chain employs TRBV6-5 and TRBJ1-2, with 7 bases aligning to TRBD1. This CDR3 has 13 amino acids. Germline CDR1 MNHEY, CDR2 SVGAGI. Unmatched junction bases numbered 8, after V lost 8 bases and J lost 5 bases. This chain's CDR3 is CASRQGGRYGYTF. The CDR3 coding sequence is TGTGCCAGCCGACAGGGAGGAAGGTATGGCTACACCTTC.

The V call is TRBV5-1, the J call TRBJ1-2, with 10 bases matching TRBD1. The CDR3 is 15 residues long. Per the germline V gene, CDR1 is SGHRS and CDR2 is YFSETQ. J gave up 4 bases and V 4 bases, and 7 bases lay outside the gene matches. The CDR3 reads CASSTRQGAGYGYTF. The CDR3, as DNA: TGCGCCAGCAGCACCCGACAGGGGGCTGGCTATGGCTACACCTTC.

This clone was detected only a few times. The chain couples TRBV7-9 to TRBJ1-2; D not resolved. Germline loops: CDR1 SEHNR, CDR2 FQNEAQ (reference sequence). V was cut by 5 bases and J by 5 bases, with 12 bases left in between. This CDR3 has 13 residues. The CDR3 here is CASSRPGGYGYTF. CDR3 sequence (DNA): TGTGCCAGCAGCCGCCCCGGTGGTTATGGCTACACCTTC. Looking up the rest from reference TRBV7-9 and TRBJ1-2 gives the full variable domain: DTGVSQNPRHKITKRGQNVTFRCDPISEHNRLYWYRQTLGQGPEFLTYFQNEAQLEKSRLLSDRFSAERPKGSFSTLEIQRTEQGDSAMYLCASSRPGGYGYTFGSGTRLTVV.

This rearrangement joins TRBV7-8 to TRBJ1-1; a weak D match, TRBD1 (5 bases). V was pared by 5 bases and J by 1 base, with 23 bases between. The CDR3 is 18 residues long. CDR1 and CDR2 from the germline V gene are SGHVS and FQNEAQ. This CDR3 reads CASSRGWTAGPRNTEAFF. The DNA of the CDR3 is TGTGCCAGCAGCCGGGGTTGGACGGCGGGACCTCGGAACACTGAAGCTTTCTTT. Drawing the rest from reference TRBV7-8 and TRBJ1-1, the complete variable domain is GAGVSQSPRYKVAKRGQDVALRCDPISGHVSLFWYQQALGQGPEFLTYFQNEAQLDKSGLPSDRFFAERPEGSVSTLKIQRTQQEDSAVYLCASSRGWTAGPRNTEAFFGQGTRLTVV.

V usage is TRBV14 and J usage is TRBJ2-3; TRBD2 agrees at 8 bases. The CDR3 is 18 residues long. V gave up 6 bases and J gave up 4 bases; unmatched junction bases: 18. Looked up from germline, CDR1 is SGHDN and CDR2 is FVKESK. The CDR3 loop reads CASRRDLGTSGGADTQYF. The CDR3 DNA sequence: TGTGCCAGCAGAAGAGATCTAGGGACTAGTGGAGGCGCAGATACGCAGTATTTT.

The rearrangement uses TRBV10-2 and TRBJ1-1; possible D gene TRBD1, 6 bases. V shed 10 bases and J shed 1 base, with 16 bases lying between them. Per germline, CDR1 WSHSY and CDR2 SAAADI. The length of the CDR3 is 14 residues. DNA of the CDR3: TGCGCCACATTCGTGGGGGGGCGGAACACTGAAGCTTTCTTT. Protein: CATFVGGRNTEAFF.

The chain couples TRBV2 to TRBJ1-1, with unresolved D. The V end was cut by 0 bases, the J end by 10 bases, with 15 bases between. The CDR3 covers 14 residues. Germline values: CDR1 SNHLY, CDR2 FYNNEI. In DNA, the CDR3 is TGTGCCAGCAGTGAAGCGCGGGCCGCGGGGTCAGCTTTCTTT. Protein product: CASSEARAAGSAFF.

The chain's CDR3 is CASSPGQTNEKLFF. CDR3 in DNA: TGTGCCAGCAGCCCCGGACAGACCAATGAAAAACTGTTTTTT. The rearrangement uses TRBV11-2 and TRBJ1-4; maybe TRBD1 (6 bases). Trimming cost V 5 bases and J 5 bases, with 12 bases left between them. The CDR3 totals 14 residues. Per germline, CDR1 SGHAT and CDR2 FQNNGV. Full variable domain (rest looked up from reference TRBV11-2 and TRBJ1-4): EAGVAQSPRYKIIEKRQSVAFWCNPISGHATLYWYQQILGQGPKLLIQFQNNGVVDDSQLPKDRFSAERLKGVDSTLKIQPAKLEDSAVYLCASSPGQTNEKLFFGSGTQLSVL.

The V and J genes are TRBV4-2 and TRBJ1-2, with 12 bases matching TRBD1. Trimming removed 10 bases from V and 7 bases from J; junction bases left unmatched: 7. The CDR3 spans 13 residues. Germline loops: CDR1 LGHNA, CDR2 YNFKEQ. The CDR3 DNA reads as TGTGCCACCCGGGACAGGGGGCAAGGTGGCTACACCTTC. Translation: CATRDRGQGGYTF.

This chain connects TRBV7-9 to TRBJ1-3, with D maybe TRBD1 (5 bases). The V and J ends lost 5 bases and 0 bases respectively, with 20 bases between them. The germline V gene has CDR1 SEHNR and CDR2 FQNEAQ (reference sequence). CDR3 length: 18 residues. CDR3 protein: CASSPDWTLSFSGNTIYF. CDR3 in DNA: TGTGCCAGCAGCCCGGATTGGACACTTTCCTTCTCTGGAAACACCATATATTTT.

The chain recombines TRBV7-3 with TRBJ2-7; D unresolved. This CDR3 is 13 amino acids long. V gave up 2 bases and J gave up 6 bases, with 11 bases separating them. Germline CDR1 SGHTA, CDR2 FQGTGA. The CDR3 loop reads CASSLLGGSEQYF. CDR3 bases: TGTGCCAGCAGCTTACTAGGTGGTTCCGAGCAGTACTTC.

The gene calls are TRBV11-3 and TRBJ2-7; 9 nucleotides align to TRBD1. V dropped 4 bases and J dropped 4; count of bases not matched to a gene: 8. The CDR3 extends over 15 amino acids. CDR1 and CDR2 (germline): SGHNT, YENEEA. The CDR3 DNA sequence: TGTGCCAGCAGCTCATCCGGGACAGGGAAATACGAGCAGTACTTC. Amino acids: CASSSSGTGKYEQYF.

The chain recombines TRBV6-5 with TRBJ2-7; 8 bases are a match to TRBD2. The length of the CDR3 is 16 residues. The V gene end was trimmed by 2 bases and the J gene end by 2 bases; junction bases not matched to a gene: 8. The germline V gene encodes CDR1 MNHEY and CDR2 SVGAGI. The CDR3 sequence: CASSYLPGGLTYEQYF. CDR3 DNA: TGTGCCAGCAGTTACCTTCCGGGGGGGCTTACCTACGAGCAGTACTTC.

The chain is built from TRBV6-5 and TRBJ1-2; no clear D. Germline V gives CDR1 MNHEY, CDR2 SVGAGI. The V and J ends lost 7 bases and 8 bases respectively, with 17 bases between them. This CDR3 comprises 13 residues. As DNA, the CDR3 is TGTGCCAGCACCGACGGGATAGGACGCGGCTACACCTTC. It translates to CASTDGIGRGYTF.

The chain carries TRBV19 and TRBJ2-4, with 10 bases fitting TRBD1. Looked up from germline, CDR1 is LNHDA and CDR2 is SQIVND (reference sequence). The CDR3 length is 17 residues. V trimming: 5 bases; J trimming: 3 bases; junction bases outside the gene matches: 10. The CDR3 sequence is CASSVPPTGGGKNIQYF. In DNA form, the CDR3 reads TGTGCCAGTAGTGTGCCCCCGACAGGGGGCGGCAAAAACATTCAGTACTTC.

The V gene is TRBV28, the J gene TRBJ1-2; tentatively, D is TRBD1 (6 bases). V dropped 5 bases and J dropped 3 bases, with 13 bases sitting between them. Germline-derived CDR1 and CDR2 are MDHEN and SYDVKM. This CDR3 has 14 amino acids. Here the CDR3 reads CASSPQTGYYGYTF. CDR3 bases: TGTGCCAGCAGTCCACAGACAGGCTACTATGGCTACACCTTC.

The chain couples TRBV18 to TRBJ2-5, with 11 bases matching TRBD2. The CDR3 covers 19 residues. Looked up from germline, CDR1 is KGHSH and CDR2 is LQKENI. V was pared by 0 bases and J by 0 bases, with 9 bases of the junction left unmatched. CDR3 amino acids: CASSPPVGLADWYQETQYF. DNA of the CDR3: TGTGCCAGCTCACCACCGGTGGGACTAGCGGATTGGTACCAAGAGACCCAGTACTTC.

The CDR3 reads CASSRVQAGEQFF. In nucleotides, the CDR3 is TGTGCCAGCAGCCGGGTACAGGCAGGGGAGCAGTTCTTC. V usage is TRBV7-2 and J usage is TRBJ2-1; D possibly corresponds to TRBD1 (5 bases). The germline V and J ends were trimmed by 5 bases and 10 bases, with 15 bases remaining between them. Germline V gene lookup returns CDR1 SGHTA and CDR2 FQGNSA. The CDR3 loop spans 13 amino acids.

This clone was picked up one time. The gene calls are TRBV6-5 and TRBJ2-7; D perhaps matches TRBD1 (6 bases). The germline CDR1 and CDR2 sequences are MNHEY and SVGAGI. The CDR3 totals 13 residues. With 6 bases removed from V and 4 bases from J, the gap between germline ends came to 13 bases. The CDR3 loop is CASRPQDRYEQYF. CDR3 bases: TGTGCCAGCAGACCCCAAGACAGGTACGAGCAGTACTTC.